These 24 T cell receptor beta chains came from one sample sequenced in a study of T-cell reconstitution after alpha-beta-depleted transplantation in children. A TCRbeta library incorporating unique molecular identifiers was prepared. One entry per CDR3 protein, called by TCRdb with MiXCR from the PCR reads. The sample contains some 140,000 distinct CDR3 sequences, roughly 10% of which appear only once. The source was PBMCs, mostly from graft donor cells, collected 180 days after TCRalphabeta/CD19-depleted stem cell transplant. These receptor sequences come from a girl under two years old who had a stem cell transplant for combined immunodeficiency, so the T cells may come from the graft donor.

This clonotype was counted a few times. V gene TRBV6-5 combines with J gene TRBJ1-2, with no clear D. Per germline, CDR1 MNHEY and CDR2 SVGAGI. The CDR3 covers 16 residues. Trimming stripped 0 bases from V and 4 bases from J, with 15 bases between. CDR3 region: CASSYSISPASYGYTF. The CDR3 nucleotides read TGTGCCAGCAGTTACTCGATTAGCCCGGCGAGCTATGGCTACACCTTC.

This clonotype was seen a handful of times. This chain uses TRBV5-6 with TRBJ1-4; TRBD1 matches 7 bases. The V segment lost 4 bases and the J segment 3 bases; nucleotides outside the gene matches: 12. CDR1 is SGHDT, CDR2 YYEEEE, per germline. The CDR3 has 17 amino acids. The CDR3 DNA sequence: TGTGCCAGCAGCCCGAGACAGGGCACTGACCCTAATGAAAAACTGTTTTTT. Translated: CASSPRQGTDPNEKLFF.

This clonotype was seen a handful of times. The chain has TRBV6-1 and TRBJ2-5; 9 nucleotides match TRBD1. The CDR3 has 15 amino acids. Germline values: CDR1 MNHNS, CDR2 SASEGT. Unmatched junction bases numbered 7, after V lost 5 bases and J lost 3 bases. The CDR3 coding sequence is TGTGCCAGCAGTCTCGCCGGGACAGGGAAAGAGACCCAGTACTTC. Translation: CASSLAGTGKETQYF.

In this sample, this clonotype turned up a few times. The chain joins TRBV10-3 to TRBJ1-5; the D gene is possibly TRBD1 (5 bases). Germline CDR1 is ENHRY and CDR2 is SYGVKD. The CDR3 extends over 15 amino acids. V lost 2 bases and J 6 bases, leaving 14 bases between the germline ends. CDR3 sequence reads: CAISERGGRFQPQHF. The CDR3, as DNA: TGTGCCATCAGTGAGCGGGGGGGAAGGTTTCAGCCCCAGCATTTT.

This clonotype has more than one count but fewer than ten. The rearrangement joins TRBV7-9 to TRBJ2-3; TRBD2 matches 7 bases. The CDR3 totals 16 residues. Unmatched junction bases numbered 10, after V lost 5 bases and J lost 2 bases. Per the germline V gene, CDR1 is SEHNR and CDR2 is FQNEAQ (reference sequence). The CDR3 protein is CASSALLATYTDTQYF. The CDR3 bases are TGTGCCAGCAGCGCCCTACTAGCGACCTACACAGATACGCAGTATTTT.

This clonotype has a count of ten or more. The J gene is TRBJ2-7, the V gene TRBV5-1, with D possibly being TRBD1 (5 bases). CDR1 is SGHRS, CDR2 YFSETQ, per germline. Between the trimmed V and J ends, which lost 0 bases and 0 bases, there was a span of 10 bases. The CDR3 sequence is 15 residues long. Written as DNA, the CDR3 is TGCGCCAGCAGCTTGGTGCTGGGGCGCTCCTACGAGCAGTACTTC. Encoded protein: CASSLVLGRSYEQYF.

The chain couples TRBV5-1 to TRBJ2-5, with a tentative D call TRBD2 (6 bases). Germline-derived CDR1 and CDR2 are SGHRS and YFSETQ. With 4 bases removed from V and 4 bases from J, the gap between germline ends came to 14 bases. The CDR3 sequence is 14 residues long. The CDR3 protein is CASSPHGGPETQYF. Written as DNA, the CDR3 is TGCGCCAGCAGCCCGCACGGGGGTCCAGAGACCCAGTACTTC.

V usage is TRBV7-2 and J usage is TRBJ1-5; 8 nucleotides agree with TRBD1. This CDR3 is 14 amino acids long. The trim removed 5 bases at V and 9 bases at J, leaving 9 bases unmatched. From germline, CDR1 is SGHTA and CDR2 FQGNSA. DNA for the CDR3: TGTGCCAGCAGCCAAGACAGGGGAGAGTGGCCCCAGCATTTT. Residues: CASSQDRGEWPQHF.

This clonotype showed up just a few times. This rearrangement joins TRBV24-1 to TRBJ2-2; 7 nucleotides align to TRBD1. The CDR3 has 16 residues. The junction had 3 bases not matched to a gene; V was cut back by 3 bases and J by 0 bases. CDR1 KGHDR and CDR2 SFDVKD come from the germline V gene. CDR3 nucleotides: TGTGCCACCAGTGATCCAGGGGGATCGAACACCGGGGAGCTGTTTTTT. The encoded protein is CATSDPGGSNTGELFF.

The chain links TRBV20-1 to TRBJ2-4; the D is unclear. This CDR3 comprises 13 residues. With 0 bases removed from V and 2 bases from J, the gap between germline ends came to 5 bases. CDR1 and CDR2 (germline): DFQATT, SNEGSKA (reference sequence). CDR3 nucleotide sequence: TGCAGTGCTAGAGATAATACCAAAAACATTCAGTACTTC. Its protein product is CSARDNTKNIQYF.

This clonotype appeared a single time. This CDR3 reads CSASTSGLSTDTQYF. CDR3 coding DNA: TGCAGTGCTAGTACGAGCGGGCTTAGCACAGATACGCAGTATTTT. The gene calls are TRBV20-1 and TRBJ2-3; tentative D call: TRBD2 (6 bases). CDR1 and CDR2 (germline): DFQATT, SNEGSKA (reference sequence). The CDR3 runs to 15 residues. Trimming took 3 bases from V and 0 from J, leaving 13 bases between them.

This chain links TRBV6-1 with TRBJ2-7, with 12 nucleotides matching TRBD2. Germline V gene lookup returns CDR1 MNHNS and CDR2 SASEGT. The CDR3 is 16 amino acids. The J segment lost 2 bases and the V segment lost 6 bases, leaving 8 bases of the junction unmatched. Written as DNA, the CDR3 is TGTGCCAGCAGCAGACTAGCGGGAGTAATCACCTACGAGCAGTACTTC. Protein: CASSRLAGVITYEQYF.

V usage is TRBV7-2 and J usage is TRBJ1-2; 8 bases match TRBD1. This CDR3 is 15 amino acids long. Trimming took 1 base from V and 4 from J; bases not matched to a gene: 5. Germline assignment: CDR1 SGHTA and CDR2 FQGNSA. The CDR3 loop reads CASSLGTGLFYGYTF. In nucleotides, the CDR3 is TGTGCCAGCAGCTTAGGGACAGGGCTATTCTATGGCTACACCTTC.

This clonotype has more than one count but fewer than ten. V usage is TRBV4-1 and J usage is TRBJ1-6, with 7 bases lining up with TRBD1. The CDR3 is 16 amino acids. Trimming at V came to 2 bases and at J to 8 bases, leaving 9 bases not matched to a gene. CDR1 is MGHRA and CDR2 is YSYEKL in the germline V gene. The CDR3 protein is CASSQLGRTGDSPLHF. In nucleotides, the CDR3 is TGCGCCAGCAGCCAATTAGGACGGACAGGAGATTCACCCCTCCACTTT.

In its sample, this clonotype was seen many times. This chain links TRBV4-3 with TRBJ2-7; 9 nucleotides line up with TRBD1. The J segment lost 1 base and the V segment lost 3 bases, leaving 4 bases of the junction unmatched. The CDR3 length is 15 residues. Germline V gene lookup returns CDR1 LGHNA and CDR2 YSLEER. The CDR3 protein is CASSQAGTGSYEQYF. The CDR3 nucleotides read TGCGCCAGCAGCCAGGCCGGGACAGGGTCCTACGAGCAGTACTTC.

The chain is built from TRBV6-2 or TRBV6-3 and TRBJ2-5; maybe TRBD2 (6 bases). The CDR3 covers 12 residues. Trimming shortened V by 6 bases and J by 7 bases, and 12 bases separated the two germline ends. Germline lookup yields CDR1 MNHEY and CDR2 SVGEGT. In DNA form, the CDR3 reads TGTGCCAGCAGCCGACTAGTCGGGACCCAGTACTTC. It is translated as CASSRLVGTQYF.

The gene calls are TRBV18 and TRBJ2-5; 12 bases align to TRBD2. The J segment lost 1 base and the V segment lost 0 bases, leaving 3 bases of the junction unmatched. Germline loops: CDR1 KGHSH, CDR2 LQKENI. There are 17 residues in the CDR3. This chain's CDR3 is CASSPPRTSGAQETQYF. CDR3 bases: TGTGCCAGCTCACCACCGCGGACTAGCGGGGCCCAAGAGACCCAGTACTTC.

This clonotype occurred many times. V and J are TRBV20-1 and TRBJ2-5; weak D call: TRBD2 (5 bases). This CDR3 has 11 residues. Germline V gene data show CDR1 as DFQATT and CDR2 as SNEGSKA (reference sequence). In DNA form, the CDR3 reads TGCTCCCCACAGCGGAGAGAGACCCAGTACTTC. This codes for CSPQRRETQYF.

For the CDR3, the DNA is TGTGCCACCTGCCAAGATGTACGGGGGCCGGGTGGGAATGAGCAGTTCTTC. Its protein is CATCQDVRGPGGNEQFF. The chain has TRBV3-1 and TRBJ2-1, with D possibly called TRBD1 or TRBD2 (6 bases each). There are 17 residues in the CDR3. CDR1 LGHDT and CDR2 YNNKEL come from the germline V gene (reference sequence). Trimming left V 10 bases short and J 7 bases short, with 29 bases between.

This chain links TRBV19 with TRBJ2-1; D is perhaps TRBD2 (6 bases). Germline-derived CDR1 and CDR2 are LNHDA and SQIVND (reference sequence). The CDR3 is 14 amino acids. Trimming left V 4 bases short and J 7 bases short, with 14 bases between. The CDR3 region is CASSSREVRNEQFF. In DNA form, the CDR3 reads TGTGCCAGTAGTAGCAGGGAGGTGCGAAATGAGCAGTTCTTC. The whole variable domain, remainder taken from reference TRBV19 and TRBJ2-1, is DGGITQSPKYLFRKEGQNVTLSCEQNLNHDAMYWYRQDPGQGLRLIYYSQIVNDFQKGDIAEGYSVSREKKESFPLTVTSAQKNPTAFYLCASSSREVRNEQFFGPGTRLTVL.

The chain couples TRBV7-9 to TRBJ2-1; D unresolved. With 6 bases removed from V and 9 bases from J, the gap between germline ends came to 12 bases. Germline V gene sequence: CDR1 SEHNR, CDR2 FQNEAQ (reference sequence). This CDR3 has 12 amino acids. The CDR3 region has the DNA TGTGCCAGCAGGATTGGGCTCGCTGAGCAGTTCTTC. Encoded protein: CASRIGLAEQFF.

This clonotype was detected only a few times. The chain carries TRBV7-2 and TRBJ1-5, with D perhaps matching TRBD1 (6 bases). Germline CDR1 and CDR2: SGHTA and FQGNSA. The length of the CDR3 is 15 residues. Between the trimmed V and J ends, which lost 5 bases and 7 bases, there was a span of 18 bases. CDR3 bases: TGTGCCAGCAGCCCAGTCACAGGGACAAGACAGCCCCAGCATTTT. Its translation is CASSPVTGTRQPQHF.

As to this clonotype: This CDR3 is missing its conserved last phenylalanine or tryptophan, likely due to a read error. The DNA is left out, because the CDR3 cannot be placed on it with certainty; the CDR3 is given as TCRdb lists it. The genes are TRBV4-3 and TRBJ2-7. The CDR3 spans 12 amino acids, including both terminal residues. From germline, CDR1 is LGHNA and CDR2 YSLEER. CDR3 region: CASSPHEVGAAD.

The table lists this clonotype with a few counts. The chain employs TRBV20-1 and TRBJ2-1, with 9 bases lining up with TRBD2. The CDR3 has 16 residues. V shed 6 bases, J shed 0 bases, and the junction held 9 bases outside the gene matches. CDR1 and CDR2 (germline): DFQATT, SNEGSKA (reference sequence). In DNA form, the CDR3 reads TGCAGTGCACATAGCGGGAGACTTGGCTCCTACAATGAGCAGTTCTTC. This gives the protein CSAHSGRLGSYNEQFF.